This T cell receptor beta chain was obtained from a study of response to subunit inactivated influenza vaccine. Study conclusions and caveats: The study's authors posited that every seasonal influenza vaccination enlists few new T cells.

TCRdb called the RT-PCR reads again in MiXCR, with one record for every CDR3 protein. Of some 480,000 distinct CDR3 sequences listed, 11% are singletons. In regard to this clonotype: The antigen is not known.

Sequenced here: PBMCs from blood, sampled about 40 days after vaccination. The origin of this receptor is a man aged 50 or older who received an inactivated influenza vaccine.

The CDR3 DNA sequence: TGTGCCACCAGTGATCCGACGACAGGGGACACCGGGGAGCTGTTTTTT. Protein: CATSDPTTGDTGELFF. This sequence joins TRBV24-1 and TRBJ2-2, with 8 bases aligning to TRBD1. The CDR3 totals 16 residues. The germline CDR1 and CDR2 sequences are KGHDR and SFDVKD. With V trimmed by 3 bases and J by 3 bases, 5 bases remained unmatched.